This T cell receptor beta chain originates from a study of shared clonotypes between healthy human individuals. Across the study: The donor group consisted of two women and a few men, aged 18 to 49. Study-level points and caveats: Incompleteness in sorted-subset sequencing, despite large depth, was shown by rarefaction.

Remarks on this clone: The target antigen is unknown.

The V gene end was trimmed by 7 bases and the J gene end by 1 base; junction bases not matched to a gene: 5. From germline, CDR1 is SGHDT and CDR2 YYEEEE. CDR3 size: 14 residues. Genomic DNA of every subset was divided equally among multiple immunoSEQ plates. The method was immunoSEQ multiplex PCR; TCRdb's version includes in-frame clones alone and lacks a portion of them. The data show hundreds of thousands of clones, about 80% seen once. The receptor's source is a woman aged 25 to 45 in good health. What was sequenced was memory CD4+ T cells sorted from blood. Sample subset: CD45RA-negative fraction. The chain combines TRBV5-6 with TRBJ2-3, with 8 bases fitting TRBD2. The CDR3 nucleotides read TGTGCCAGCGGATCACTAGCGGGCACAGATACGCAGTATTTT. Amino acid sequence: CASGSLAGTDTQYF.